These T cell receptor beta chains were read from a single sample in a study of shared clonotypes between healthy human individuals. This table comes from immunoSEQ multiplex PCR, and its TCRdb copy is limited to in-frame clones, with some not included. The table shows about 820,000 clones, with approximately 92% occurring only once. Sequenced material: naive CD8+ T cells sorted from blood. Every receptor here comes from a man aged 25 to 40 in good health. Both conserved end residues are part of each CDR3. The D gene is left open where the match is weak.

CDR3 protein: CSVDGDSGYSYNEQFF
J gene: TRBJ2-1
V gene: TRBV29-1
D gene: -

CDR3 protein: CASSPGTGGFSGNTIYF
J gene: TRBJ1-3
V gene: TRBV11-2
D gene: TRBD1

CDR3 protein: CASSFPGGSSYEQYF
J gene: TRBJ2-7
V gene: TRBV7-9
D gene: -

CDR3 protein: CASSPRRTENYGYTF
J gene: TRBJ1-2
V gene: TRBV28
D gene: -

CDR3 protein: CASRGWTGGSYNEQFF
J gene: TRBJ2-1
V gene: TRBV2
D gene: TRBD1

CDR3 protein: CASSLEGYEQYF
J gene: TRBJ2-7
V gene: TRBV5-4
D gene: -

CDR3 protein: CASSYSAGLVDYEQYF
J gene: TRBJ2-7
V gene: TRBV6-6
D gene: -

CDR3 protein: CASSPTSGSTPDTQYF
J gene: TRBJ2-3
V gene: TRBV7-9
D gene: TRBD2

CDR3 protein: CAISEVGARDTQYF
J gene: TRBJ2-3
V gene: TRBV10-3
D gene: -

CDR3 protein: CASGASGRAYNEQFF
J gene: TRBJ2-1
V gene: TRBV12-5
D gene: TRBD2

CDR3 protein: CASSPSAGIAYEQYF
J gene: TRBJ2-7
V gene: TRBV28
D gene: -

CDR3 protein: CASSLLRGSSYEQYF
J gene: TRBJ2-7
V gene: TRBV7-8
D gene: -

CDR3 protein: CASSEARVSYEQYF
J gene: TRBJ2-7
V gene: TRBV2
D gene: -

CDR3 protein: CAWRGRGTGELFF
J gene: TRBJ2-2
V gene: TRBV30
D gene: -

CDR3 protein: CASSVAPAREQYF
J gene: TRBJ2-7
V gene: TRBV9
D gene: -

CDR3 protein: CASRIPGQGAEGANVLTF
J gene: TRBJ2-6
V gene: TRBV7-9
D gene: TRBD1

CDR3 protein: CASSLKGTAAYEQYF
J gene: TRBJ2-7
V gene: TRBV7-8
D gene: TRBD1

CDR3 protein: CASSPADSPGELFF
J gene: TRBJ2-2
V gene: TRBV5-5
D gene: -

CDR3 protein: CASSLVLASGHNEQFF
J gene: TRBJ2-1
V gene: TRBV7-6
D gene: TRBD2

CDR3 protein: CASSSGTYTYNEQFF
J gene: TRBJ2-1
V gene: TRBV27
D gene: -

CDR3 protein: CASSPGTGLHEQYF
J gene: TRBJ2-7
V gene: TRBV19
D gene: -

CDR3 protein: CASSPMGQGSTGELFF
J gene: TRBJ2-2
V gene: TRBV27
D gene: TRBD1

CDR3 protein: CATPTPTGPKLFF
J gene: TRBJ1-4
V gene: TRBV6-5
D gene: -

CDR3 protein: CASSNTLPDTQYF
J gene: TRBJ2-3
V gene: TRBV6-5
D gene: -

CDR3 protein: CASSRSGTQETQYF
J gene: TRBJ2-5
V gene: TRBV7-8
D gene: -

CDR3 protein: CASSIYQGDTGELFF
J gene: TRBJ2-2
V gene: TRBV19
D gene: TRBD1

CDR3 protein: CATSHTPPGTNTEAFF
J gene: TRBJ1-1
V gene: TRBV15
D gene: -

CDR3 protein: CASSPGLATSTDTQYF
J gene: TRBJ2-3
V gene: TRBV7-9
D gene: TRBD2

CDR3 protein: CASSVVPYEQYF
J gene: TRBJ2-7
V gene: TRBV2
D gene: -

CDR3 protein: CASSQLGGGELFF
J gene: TRBJ2-2
V gene: TRBV14
D gene: -

CDR3 protein: CASSYTLGPRHEQFF
J gene: TRBJ2-1
V gene: TRBV6-5
D gene: -

CDR3 protein: CASSLSQNTEAFF
J gene: TRBJ1-1
V gene: TRBV7-9
D gene: -

CDR3 protein: CASSDSNSGANVLTF
J gene: TRBJ2-6
V gene: TRBV2
D gene: -

CDR3 protein: CASSGLGDGGTYGYTF
J gene: TRBJ1-2
V gene: TRBV28
D gene: -

CDR3 protein: CASSSHLAGYGDEQFF
J gene: TRBJ2-1
V gene: TRBV7-9
D gene: TRBD2

CDR3 protein: CASSQDREAGYEQYF
J gene: TRBJ2-7
V gene: TRBV4-3
D gene: TRBD2

CDR3 protein: CASSPRSAGSTYEQYF
J gene: TRBJ2-7
V gene: TRBV27
D gene: -

CDR3 protein: CASSPWTAKNIQYF
J gene: TRBJ2-4
V gene: TRBV28
D gene: -

CDR3 protein: CASTPGALNYGYTF
J gene: TRBJ1-2
V gene: TRBV5-1
D gene: -

CDR3 protein: CASSSGMGQPQHF
J gene: TRBJ1-5
V gene: TRBV5-4
D gene: -

CDR3 protein: CASSPEGSSYNEQFF
J gene: TRBJ2-1
V gene: TRBV28
D gene: -

CDR3 protein: CASNHRRPNYEQYF
J gene: TRBJ2-7
V gene: TRBV9
D gene: -

CDR3 protein: CASSQLLLAGGLKNIQYF
J gene: TRBJ2-4
V gene: TRBV4-1
D gene: TRBD2

CDR3 protein: CASSSDMHSANTGELFF
J gene: TRBJ2-2
V gene: TRBV27
D gene: -

CDR3 protein: CASSRKPSEPYEQYF
J gene: TRBJ2-7
V gene: TRBV5-5
D gene: -

CDR3 protein: CASVTTLREQYF
J gene: TRBJ2-7
V gene: TRBV2
D gene: -

CDR3 protein: CASSHSSYEQYF
J gene: TRBJ2-7
V gene: TRBV5-6
D gene: -

CDR3 protein: CASSLADTGELFF
J gene: TRBJ2-2
V gene: TRBV11-2
D gene: -

CDR3 protein: CASSQTCGGGALASGNTIYF
J gene: TRBJ1-3
V gene: TRBV23-1
D gene: -

CDR3 protein: CSVQRATEAFF
J gene: TRBJ1-1
V gene: TRBV29-1
D gene: -

CDR3 protein: CASSFGRTDTQYF
J gene: TRBJ2-3
V gene: TRBV6-5
D gene: -

CDR3 protein: CASSLALSEGQYF
J gene: TRBJ2-7
V gene: TRBV7-9
D gene: -

CDR3 protein: CASSLPGRSSGANVLTF
J gene: TRBJ2-6
V gene: TRBV5-6
D gene: -

CDR3 protein: CASSPLWGPLTYGYTF
J gene: TRBJ1-2
V gene: TRBV27
D gene: -

CDR3 protein: CASRTDGYEQYF
J gene: TRBJ2-7
V gene: TRBV5-8
D gene: -